This T cell receptor (beta chain) originates from a study of neoadjuvant anti-PD-1 for oral cavity cancer. Notes on the study in general: Higher pretreatment blood Treg/Th17 ratios correlated with higher pretreatment blood and lower post-treatment tumor TCRbeta clonality.

These newly diagnosed stage II-IVA oral cavity squamous cell carcinoma patients had no prior systemic or radiation treatment. These oral cavity squamous cell carcinomas were HPV-negative and locally advanced. Blood cells were analyzed directly, without culture or expansion. Using immunoSEQ multiplex PCR, the repertoire was profiled, and TCRdb retains in-frame clones only, with some absent. This table has over 10,000 clones, over 65% appearing once. In its sample, this clone was seen a few times. Antigen specificity is unknown. CDR3 length: 17 residues. The ends lost 0 bases at V and 4 bases at J; junction bases unmatched: 9. Germline V gene lookup returns CDR1 SEHNR and CDR2 FQNEAQ (reference sequence).

V gene TRBV7-9 combines with J gene TRBJ2-5, with 9 bases that match TRBD2. This specimen was PBMCs, taken before nivolumab (anti-PD-1) treatment. The receptor's source is a person aged 35-80 years with oral cavity squamous cell carcinoma. The CDR3 DNA is TGTGCCAGCAGCTTAGCGAATAGCGGGGGCTCGGCAGAGACCCAGTACTTC. Protein: CASSLANSGGSAETQYF.